The subject of this entry is one T cell receptor (beta chain). Some clones are missing from TCRdb's copy, which holds only in-frame ones; the method was immunoSEQ multiplex PCR. The table records 45,000 to 65,000 clones, roughly nine tenths of them present only once. This entry comes from a study of OX40 agonist ivuxolimab in advanced cancers. It was autoimmune disease history or systemic immunosuppression that excluded patients. Germline CDR1 and CDR2: SGHRS and YFSETQ. This CDR3 has 15 amino acids. J lost 4 bases, V lost 0 bases, and 5 bases had no gene match. The chain joins TRBV5-1 to TRBJ2-5; 8 positions match TRBD2. The specimen comprised CD4+ or CD8+ T cells sorted from blood, sampled in a trial of the OX40 agonist ivuxolimab. The receptor was derived from an adult with an advanced solid tumor such as melanoma, head and neck, liver or kidney cancer. This CDR3 is CASSLAAGGPETQYF. The CDR3 nucleotides read TGCGCCAGCAGCTTGGCCGCGGGGGGACCAGAGACCCAGTACTTC. Full variable domain (rest looked up from reference TRBV5-1 and TRBJ2-5): KAGVTQTPRYLIKTRGQQVTLSCSPISGHRSVSWYQQTPGQGLQFLFEYFSETQRNKGNFPGRFSGRQFSNSRSEMNVSTLELGDSALYLCASSLAAGGPETQYFGPGTRLLVL.